Each of the 9 T cell receptor beta chains below was sequenced from the same sample in a study of T cell repertoires in cytomegalovirus infection. TCRdb itself ran the reads through MiXCR, one entry per CDR3 protein. Of hundreds of thousands of distinct CDR3 sequences detected, over 7.5% appear once; the ten largest clones hold about 3.9%. Source material: PBMCs. All receptors derive from a human donor in good health (CMV status not recorded). Some clones in this sample may be carry-over from other donors' samples.

This clonotype was counted between two and nine times. The chain combines TRBV6-2 or TRBV6-3 with TRBJ2-1, with TRBD2 matching 10 bases. Trimming removed 7 bases from V and 5 bases from J; junction bases left unmatched: 5. The CDR3 contains 14 residues. From germline, CDR1 is MNHEY and CDR2 SVGEGT. CDR3 region: CASNKRGGNNEQFF. DNA of the CDR3: TGTGCCAGCAATAAGCGGGGGGGGAACAATGAGCAGTTCTTC.

The chain carries TRBV6-1 and TRBJ2-7; 7 bases fit TRBD1. This CDR3 spans 18 amino acids. The germline V gene encodes CDR1 MNHNS and CDR2 SASEGT. Trimming took 8 bases from V and 0 from J; bases not matched to a gene: 19. CDR3 sequence reads: CASLPGQSPRGPSYEQYF. CDR3 sequence (DNA): TGTGCCAGCCTTCCGGGACAGAGTCCTCGAGGACCCTCCTACGAGCAGTACTTC.

The table lists this clonotype with many counts. The genes are TRBV7-2 and TRBJ2-7; D possibly corresponds to TRBD2 (7 bases). The ends were cut back, 5 bases at V and 3 bases at J, with 17 bases in the middle. The CDR3 sequence is 15 residues long. Germline lookup yields CDR1 SGHTA and CDR2 FQGNSA. This CDR3 reads CASSEGGGDFYEQYF. In DNA, the CDR3 is TGTGCCAGCAGCGAGGGGGGGGGGGATTTCTACGAGCAGTACTTC.

This clonotype was counted a few times. The chain carries TRBV20-1 and TRBJ2-7, with a possible D match to TRBD1 (6 bases). Trimming cost V 5 bases and J 7 bases, with 12 bases left between them. The CDR3 is 11 amino acids. Germline V CDR1 and CDR2: DFQATT, SNEGSKA (reference sequence). The CDR3 sequence is CSAPQGWEQYF. For the CDR3, the DNA is TGCAGTGCTCCACAGGGATGGGAGCAGTACTTC.

This clonotype turned up a few times. The chain recombines TRBV4-3 with TRBJ1-4; tentatively, D is TRBD1 (5 bases). The ends were cut back, 4 bases at V and 7 bases at J, with 19 bases in the middle. Germline V gene sequence: CDR1 LGHNA, CDR2 YSLEER. The CDR3 runs 16 residues. Here the CDR3 reads CASSRSGPRAGEKLFF. For the CDR3, the DNA is TGCGCCAGCAGCCGTTCAGGGCCCCGGGCGGGTGAAAAACTGTTTTTT.

At least ten counts were recorded for this clonotype. J is TRBJ2-7 and V is TRBV7-2; D uncertain. V lost 2 bases and J 3 bases, leaving 20 bases between the germline ends. CDR1 is SGHTA, CDR2 FQGNSA, per germline. This CDR3 is 17 amino acids long. The CDR3 DNA reads as TGTGCCAGCAGCTTATTAGGGATCCCCCCCCTTGTCTACGAGCAGTACTTC. Its translation: CASSLLGIPPLVYEQYF.

This chain joins TRBV20-1 and TRBJ2-2; 8 positions match TRBD2. Germline V lookup: CDR1 DFQATT, CDR2 SNEGSKA (reference sequence). The CDR3 is 15 amino acids. With 0 bases clipped from V and 7 bases from J, the junction kept 7 bases outside the gene matches. CDR3 sequence: CSARDGAGDGGELFF. The CDR3, as DNA: TGCAGTGCTAGAGACGGAGCGGGAGACGGCGGGGAGCTGTTTTTT.

This clonotype was seen a few times. The junction shows a germline mismatch at one end, possibly a read error. V is TRBV9 and J is TRBJ2-7, with D tentatively TRBD1 or TRBD2 (5 bases each). Germline V gene lookup returns CDR1 SGDLS and CDR2 YYNGEE. The length of the CDR3 is 15 residues. The CDR3 region is CTSSVGPLGAYEQYF. The CDR3 DNA follows: TGTACCAGCAGCGTGGGACCCCTCGGAGCCTACGAGCAGTACTTC.

This clonotype came up many times. V usage is TRBV7-2 and J usage is TRBJ2-5; D unclear. Per the germline V gene, CDR1 is SGHTA and CDR2 is FQGNSA. The CDR3 is 13 amino acids. Trimming removed 2 bases at V and 5 bases at J, with 9 bases between. The CDR3 reads CASSLSGFETQYF. The CDR3 nucleotides read TGTGCCAGCAGCTTATCTGGCTTCGAGACCCAGTACTTC.